These 14 T cell receptor delta chains were all obtained from the same sample, sequenced in a study of gamma-delta chains in newborns, infants, children. TCRdb re-called clones from the reads using CATT. This sample has about 11,000 delta-chain clones, with approximately 9.7% found just once. Sequenced input: blood. The origin of the receptors is a child who was a newborn, infant or young child, either healthy, febrile or measles-vaccinated (not recorded which).

Sample share makes this clone medium-sized. The chain couples TRDV2 to TRDJ1; 13 nucleotides match TRDD3. The CDR3 sequence is 23 residues long. The trim removed 3 bases at V and 4 bases at J, leaving 28 bases unmatched. Germline V gene sequence: CDR1 GEAIGNYY, CDR2 EKD. The CDR3 coding sequence is TGTGCCTGTGACCCGCTCACCCCTTCCCCCCTTCTAGTACTGGGGGATACGGTCGATAAACTCATCTTT. This sequence encodes CACDPLTPSPLLVLGDTVDKLIF.

This clone turned up a few times. A much bigger clone sits one base away, suggesting this may be a read error. This sample includes further DNA sequences coding for the same CDR3. V gene TRDV2 combines with J gene TRDJ1, with 7 bases that match TRDD3. The CDR3 has 14 residues. V dropped 0 bases and J dropped 1; count of bases not matched to a gene: 1. Germline CDR1 is GEAIGNYY and CDR2 is EKD. The CDR3 coding sequence is TGTGCCTGTGACACCCTGGGGGCCACCGATAAACTCATCTTT. Translation: CACDTLGATDKLIF.

The chain is built from TRDV2 and TRDJ1; 9 bases line up with TRDD3. CDR1 GEAIGNYY and CDR2 EKD come from the germline V gene. The length of the CDR3 is 19 residues. The junction had 18 bases not matched to a gene; V was cut back by 0 bases and J by 5 bases. The CDR3 DNA follows: TGTGCCTGTGACACCGTGGGTCCCAAGGGGGGGATACAAGCTGATAAACTCATCTTT. It specifies CACDTVGPKGGIQADKLIF.

The V and J genes are TRDV2 and TRDJ1, with TRDD3 matching over 7 bases. V shed 3 bases and J 1 base; nucleotides not matched to a gene: 7. This CDR3 contains 15 residues. Germline CDR1 and CDR2: GEAIGNYY and EKD. The CDR3 protein is CACDVLGVFTDKLIF. CDR3 nucleotide sequence: TGTGCCTGTGACGTGCTGGGGGTTTTCACCGATAAACTCATCTTT.

This chain joins TRDV2 and TRDJ1; 11 bases fit TRDD3. Germline V gene lookup returns CDR1 GEAIGNYY and CDR2 EKD. The V and J ends lost 0 bases and 2 bases, in that order; junction bases with no gene match: 7. This CDR3 region has 17 residues. CDR3 residues: CACDTGFGGYATDKLIF. The DNA of the CDR3 is TGTGCCTGTGACACCGGATTTGGGGGATACGCTACCGATAAACTCATCTTT.

To note about this clone: Since a much larger clone is just one base distant, this may be a read error. This chain uses TRDV2 with TRDJ1; TRDD3 aligns across 13 bases. Since TCRdb gives no J gene, matching the DNA to germline was used here to assign it. Looked up from germline, CDR1 is GEAIGNYY and CDR2 is EKD. V shed 2 bases, J shed 0 bases, and the junction held 8 bases outside the gene matches. CDR3 length: 18 amino acids. The CDR3 here is CACDRLGDTQGYTDKLIF. The CDR3 DNA reads TGTGCCTGTGACAGACTGGGGGATACGCAGGGATACACCGATAAACTCATCTTT.

This clone has a handful of counts. The chain recombines TRDV2 with TRDJ1, with TRDD3 matching over 7 bases. J was trimmed by 0 bases and V by 3 bases; bases with no gene match: 6. Germline CDR1 and CDR2: GEAIGNYY and EKD. This CDR3 spans 15 amino acids. CDR3 coding DNA: TGTGCCTGTGACGCCCTACTGGGGTACACCGATAAACTCATCTTT. It is translated as CACDALLGYTDKLIF.

This clone was detected only a few times. The rearrangement uses TRDV2 and TRDJ1; TRDD3 matches at 12 bases. This CDR3 has 19 amino acids. Per germline, CDR1 GEAIGNYY and CDR2 EKD. V lost 0 bases, J lost 1 base, and 11 bases stayed unmatched. The CDR3 region has the DNA TGTGCCTGTGACACCCTTCCTCTACTGGGGGATACTCCCACCGATAAACTCATCTTT. Translated, it gives CACDTLPLLGDTPTDKLIF.

This chain connects TRDV2 to TRDJ1; 12 bases align to TRDD3. The germline gives CDR1 GEAIGNYY, CDR2 EKD. V shed 3 bases, J shed 8 bases, and the junction held 6 bases outside the gene matches. The CDR3 spans 14 residues. DNA of the CDR3: TGTGCCTGTGACTCATTAACTGGGGGATACAAACTCATCTTT. As protein: CACDSLTGGYKLIF.

A few counts support this clone. Other DNA sequences in the same sample also yield this CDR3. The gene calls are TRDV2 and TRDJ1; 11 nucleotides line up with TRDD3. The CDR3 sequence is 17 residues long. V shed 2 bases, J shed 3 bases, and the junction held 10 bases outside the gene matches. In germline, CDR1 is GEAIGNYY, CDR2 EKD. CDR3 sequence reads: CACDSVGGYGGPDKLIF. The CDR3 DNA is TGTGCCTGTGACAGTGTTGGGGGATACGGGGGCCCCGATAAACTCATCTTT.

The CDR3 nucleotides read TGTGCCTGTGACACCGTACTCCGTACTGGGGGATATAAGGGGACGTACACCGATAAACTCATCTTT. Its translation is CACDTVLRTGGYKGTYTDKLIF. V gene TRDV2 combines with J gene TRDJ1; 11 bases are shared with TRDD3. The J gene, absent from TCRdb, was called here by matching the DNA to germline. The CDR3 extends over 22 amino acids. J gave up 0 bases and V 0 bases, and 20 bases lay outside the gene matches. Germline V CDR1 and CDR2: GEAIGNYY, EKD.

This clone was observed a few times. This sequence joins TRDV2 and TRDJ1; TRDD3 matches 13 bases. J gave up 1 base and V 1 base, and 8 bases lay outside the gene matches. The CDR3 runs to 18 residues. Germline CDR1 and CDR2: GEAIGNYY and EKD. As DNA, the CDR3 is TGTGCCTGTGACACAATGGACTGGGGGATACGCCCCACCGATAAACTCATCTTT. This gives the protein CACDTMDWGIRPTDKLIF.

This chain uses TRDV2 with TRDJ1, with 10 nucleotides matching TRDD3. Since TCRdb gives no J gene, matching the DNA to germline was used here to assign it. The germline CDR1 and CDR2 sequences are GEAIGNYY and EKD. The CDR3 consists of 16 residues. The junction had 9 bases not matched to a gene; V was cut back by 3 bases and J by 3 bases. The CDR3 loop is CACDLLGDEEADKLIF. The CDR3 DNA sequence: TGTGCCTGTGACCTACTGGGGGATGAGGAGGCCGATAAACTCATCTTT.

The gene calls are TRDV2 and TRDJ1, with 8 bases fitting TRDD3. The V and J ends lost 3 bases and 2 bases, in that order; junction bases with no gene match: 7. From germline, CDR1 is GEAIGNYY and CDR2 EKD. The CDR3 spans 15 residues. This CDR3 is CACDRMGDRTDKLIF. The CDR3 DNA sequence: TGTGCCTGTGACCGAATGGGGGATCGGACCGATAAACTCATCTTT.